The next 11 T cell receptor beta chains were all read from a single sample in a study of STAT3 mutations in large granular lymphocyte leukemia. Data came from immunoSEQ multiplex PCR; TCRdb stores just in-frame clones and leaves some out. The profile covers some 10,000 clones, with more than 75% appearing a single time and less than 40% taken by the ten largest. General study findings and limits: At least one immunodominant TCR beta clonotype appeared in every T-cell large granular lymphocyte leukemia patient.

The antigens these receptors bind are not known. The sequenced material came from peripheral blood mononuclear cells. These receptors all stem from a man aged 55 to 70 with T-cell large granular lymphocyte leukemia. Some clones in this sample may be carry-over from other donors' samples.

The J gene is TRBJ1-2, the V gene TRBV28; 9 nucleotides match TRBD1. The CDR3 is 14 amino acids. V lost 7 bases and J lost 8; bases outside the gene matches: 11. The germline V gene has CDR1 MDHEN and CDR2 SYDVKM. DNA for the CDR3: TGTGCCAGCATGGCCGGGACAGGGCCTCTGGGCTACACCTTC. As protein: CASMAGTGPLGYTF.

The CDR3 nucleotides are TGTGCCAGCATGAGAGGATCCTACGAGCAGTACTTC. Its protein is CASMRGSYEQYF. The genes are TRBV2 and TRBJ2-7; no reliable D call. V lost 7 bases and J 1 base, leaving 8 bases between the germline ends. CDR3 size: 12 residues. Germline CDR1 reads SNHLY; CDR2 reads FYNNEI.

This chain joins TRBV5-6 and TRBJ1-2; TRBD1 matches 7 bases. The germline V gene has CDR1 SGHDT and CDR2 YYEEEE. Germline trimming cut 4 bases from V and 4 bases from J; bases unmatched to any gene: 13. The CDR3 has 16 residues. CDR3 DNA: TGTGCCAGCAGCGGGGCCGGGACAGAGATTGGCTATGGCTACACCTTC. Its translation: CASSGAGTEIGYGYTF.

The chain recombines TRBV18 with TRBJ1-2, with a weak D call TRBD1 (6 bases). Germline CDR1 KGHSH, CDR2 LQKENI. The CDR3 totals 15 residues. V gave up 2 bases and J gave up 2 bases, with 12 bases separating them. CDR3 sequence: CASSPGGGENYGYTF. Written as DNA, the CDR3 is TGTGCCAGCTCACCAGGGGGCGGCGAGAACTATGGCTACACCTTC.

The CDR3 here is CSVELGGSDSPLHF. The CDR3 coding sequence is TGCAGCGTTGAATTGGGGGGGTCGGATTCACCCCTCCACTTT. The V call is TRBV29-1, the J call TRBJ1-6; perhaps TRBD1 as D (5 bases). The length of the CDR3 is 14 residues. Germline lookup yields CDR1 SQVTM and CDR2 ANQGSEA. The germline V and J ends were trimmed by 2 bases and 8 bases, with 13 bases remaining between them. Based on the CDR3 plus reference TRBV29-1 and TRBJ1-6, the full variable domain is SAVISQKPSRDICQRGTSLTIQCQVDSQVTMMFWYRQQPGQSLTLIATANQGSEATYESGFVIDKFPISRPNLTFSTLTVSNMSPEDSSIYLCSVELGGSDSPLHFGNGTRLTVT.

This clone was counted only a few times. The V call is TRBV10-3, the J call TRBJ2-2; 11 nucleotides align to TRBD2. V dropped 6 bases and J dropped 2; count of bases not matched to a gene: 11. Germline V gene lookup returns CDR1 ENHRY and CDR2 SYGVKD. The CDR3 consists of 18 residues. The CDR3 spells CAISPTGTSGPNTGELFF. In DNA form, the CDR3 reads TGTGCCATCAGCCCAACCGGGACTAGCGGACCTAACACCGGGGAGCTGTTTTTT.

The J gene is TRBJ1-2, the V gene TRBV7-9; D is unresolved. In germline, CDR1 is SEHNR, CDR2 FQNEAQ (reference sequence). The CDR3 contains 12 residues. Trimming removed 4 bases at V and 8 bases at J, with 11 bases between. DNA for the CDR3: TGTGCCAGCAGCTGGCGGTCAGAGGGCTACACCTTC. As protein: CASSWRSEGYTF.

The genes are TRBV5-1 and TRBJ2-7; 8 positions agree with TRBD2. With 0 bases clipped from V and 1 base from J, the junction kept 6 bases outside the gene matches. CDR1 SGHRS and CDR2 YFSETQ come from the germline V gene. CDR3 length: 16 residues. The CDR3: CASSLAVREASYEQYF. CDR3 nucleotides: TGCGCCAGCAGCTTGGCCGTGCGGGAGGCTTCCTACGAGCAGTACTTC. Full variable domain (missing parts from reference TRBV5-1 and TRBJ2-7): KAGVTQTPRYLIKTRGQQVTLSCSPISGHRSVSWYQQTPGQGLQFLFEYFSETQRNKGNFPGRFSGRQFSNSRSEMNVSTLELGDSALYLCASSLAVREASYEQYFGPGTRLTVT.

Comment on this clone: This sample includes further DNA sequences coding for the same CDR3. The V call is TRBV18, the J call TRBJ1-1, with D perhaps TRBD1 (6 bases). The CDR3 consists of 14 residues. Trimming pared 3 bases from V and 4 bases from J, leaving 12 bases between. Germline V gene sequence: CDR1 KGHSH, CDR2 LQKENI. CDR3 in amino acids: CASSPQGRGTEAFF. The CDR3 nucleotides are TGTGCCAGCTCACCGCAGGGGAGGGGCACTGAAGCTTTCTTT.

The gene calls are TRBV5-4 and TRBJ2-7, with TRBD1 as a possible D gene (6 bases). This CDR3 has 14 residues. V was shortened by 5 bases and J by 3 bases, with 15 bases between the two germline ends. Germline V gene sequence: CDR1 SGHNT, CDR2 YYREEE (reference sequence). For the CDR3, the DNA is TGTGCCAGCAGGGCACAGGGTAACCTCTACGAGCAGTACTTC. Translated: CASRAQGNLYEQYF.

The V call is TRBV9, the J call TRBJ2-3, with a tentative D call TRBD1 (6 bases). The CDR3 extends over 15 amino acids. The V and J ends lost 0 bases and 3 bases respectively, with 11 bases between them. CDR1 is SGDLS and CDR2 is YYNGEE in the germline V gene. CDR3 bases: TGTGCCAGCAGCGTAGAACAGGGACGGACAGATACGCAGTATTTT. As protein: CASSVEQGRTDTQYF.